These T cell receptor beta chains were read from a single sample in a study of T cells in Graves' hyperthyroidism and ophthalmopathy. TCRdb used MiXCR to reprocess the multiplex PCR reads, holding one entry per CDR3 protein. Of about 290,000 distinct CDR3 sequences in the sample, 15% to 20% were seen once. Sequencing input: blood. These receptors all stem from a man between 25 and 39 years old with Graves' hyperthyroidism. Both conserved end residues are part of each CDR3. D genes are given only for firm matches. Expanded clones are given a class, and other clones once, few, many or no size at all.

>16|TRBV6-1|NA|NA|TRBJ1-1
TGTGCCAGCAGGGACACACAGGACCCCATGAACACTGAAGCTTTCTTT
CASRDTQDPMNTEAFF
>15|TRBV10-3|TRBD2|NA|TRBJ2-3
TGTGCCATCAGGGTGGCGGGAGGAGGCACAGATACGCAGTATTTT
CAIRVAGGGTDTQYF
>16|TRBV3-1|TRBD2|few|TRBJ2-7
TGTGCCAGCAGGCAAGAAACACTAGCGGGCGGCTACGAGCAGTACTTC
CASRQETLAGGYEQYF
>14|TRBV11-1|TRBD1|NA|TRBJ2-1
TGTGCCAGCAGCTTCACAGGGGTGGTCAATGAGCAGTTCTTC
CASSFTGVVNEQFF
>14|TRBV12-3/TRBV12-4|TRBD1|NA|TRBJ1-5
TGTGCCAGCAGTATGACAGGGGTGAATCAGCCCCAGCATTTT
CASSMTGVNQPQHF
>12|TRBV20-1|NA|few|TRBJ2-5
TGCAGTGCAAATAGACCGACGGAGACCCAGTACTTC
CSANRPTETQYF
>15|TRBV12-3/TRBV12-4|TRBD2|few|TRBJ2-7
TGTGCCAGCAGCTCGACTAGCGGGGGAGCCTACGAGCAGTACTTC
CASSSTSGGAYEQYF
>12|TRBV6-1|NA|many|TRBJ2-7
TGTGCCAGCAGTGGACAGACCTACGAGCAGTACTTC
CASSGQTYEQYF
>14|TRBV5-1|NA|many|TRBJ1-1
TGCGCCAGCAGCTTGACGCAGGGTTTCACTGAAGCTTTCTTT
CASSLTQGFTEAFF
>16|TRBV4-1|NA|few|TRBJ2-3
TGCGCCAGCAGCCAAGATCGTCTAGCGCCAACAGATACGCAGTATTTT
CASSQDRLAPTDTQYF
>16|TRBV6-2/TRBV6-3|NA|few|TRBJ1-3
TGTGCCAGCAGCGATCGGAGAGGGGTGTTCGGAAACACCATATATTTT
CASSDRRGVFGNTIYF
>15|TRBV5-1|TRBD2|few|TRBJ2-5
TGCGCCAGCAGCGAGCCCACTAGCGGGAGAAAGACCCAGTACTTC
CASSEPTSGRKTQYF
>13|TRBV20-1|NA|many|TRBJ2-7
TGCAGTGCTAGCGAGGGTTCCCCCTACGAGCAGTACTTC
CSASEGSPYEQYF
>13|TRBV19|NA|NA|TRBJ1-2
TGTGCCAGTAGGTCTATGGGAAACTATGGCTACACCTTC
CASRSMGNYGYTF
>13|TRBV14|NA|few|TRBJ2-2
TGTGCCAGCAGCCAAGATCGGGCCGGGGAGCTGTTTTTT
CASSQDRAGELFF
>11|TRBV18|NA|many|TRBJ1-2
TGTGCCAGCTCAGCTGATTATGGCTACACCTTC
CASSADYGYTF
>15|TRBV6-5|NA|few|TRBJ2-7
TGTGCCAGCAGTTACGTTCAGGAGGGCCTAGACGAGCAGTACTTC
CASSYVQEGLDEQYF
>13|TRBV27|NA|NA|TRBJ1-2
TGTGCCACCAGAGGGCAGGGAGACTATGGCTACACCTTC
CATRGQGDYGYTF
>17|TRBV27|NA|NA|TRBJ2-7
TGTGCCAGCACCCCAATAGGGGTGTTGGGCCCCACGGGGGAGCAGTACTTC
CASTPIGVLGPTGEQYF
>12|TRBV27|NA|many|TRBJ1-6
TGTGCCAGCAGTTTACGGGGGGGCCCCCTCCACTTT
CASSLRGGPLHF
>16|TRBV18|TRBD1|NA|TRBJ2-1
TGTGCCAGCTCACCTACCGGGACAGGGACCTACAATGAGCAGTTCTTC
CASSPTGTGTYNEQFF
>15|TRBV3-1|NA|many|TRBJ2-3
TGTGCCAGCAGCCAAGAGCGGTCCCCCAGCGATACGCAGTATTTT
CASSQERSPSDTQYF
>14|TRBV28|NA|many|TRBJ1-5
TGTGCCAGCCTAAGTCCCGCAGTCAATCAGCCCCAGCATTTT
CASLSPAVNQPQHF
>17|TRBV19|NA|NA|TRBJ2-1
TGTGCCAGTAGTATAGTGGGGCGCAGCCCTAAATACAATGAGCAGTTCTTC
CASSIVGRSPKYNEQFF
>17|TRBV4-1|NA|few|TRBJ2-5
TGCGCCAGCAGCCAACAAATGGAGGTTCCTTTGGGAGAGACCCAGTACTTC
CASSQQMEVPLGETQYF
>13|TRBV15|NA|NA|TRBJ1-2
TGTGCCACCAGCAGAGATTCTCAAGGGGCAGACACCTTC
CATSRDSQGADTF
>15|TRBV12-3/TRBV12-4|NA|few|TRBJ1-2
TGTGCCAGCAGTGCCCGGGACTCCGGGCGCTATGGCTACACCTTC
CASSARDSGRYGYTF
>15|TRBV5-8|NA|many|TRBJ1-1
TGTGCCAGCAGCTCGATCTCAGGGTGGGGGACTGAAGCTTTCTTT
CASSSISGWGTEAFF
>13|TRBV20-1|TRBD1|few|TRBJ2-7
TGCAGTGCTAGGGGGGACAGGGACTACGAGCAGTACTTC
CSARGDRDYEQYF
>13|TRBV3-1|NA|NA|TRBJ1-2
TGTGCCAGCAGCCGGCGGGAGCGGCATGGCTACACCTTC
CASSRRERHGYTF
>19|TRBV24-1|NA|NA|TRBJ1-5
TGTGCCACCAGTGAGCCCGGGACGGCCAAATACTATAGCAATCAGCCCCAGCATTTT
CATSEPGTAKYYSNQPQHF
>15|TRBV20-1|TRBD2|NA|TRBJ2-1
TGCAGTGCTAGCCACCTTAGCGGGAGAGGAAATGAGCAGTTCTTC
CSASHLSGRGNEQFF
>18|TRBV5-1|TRBD2|many|TRBJ2-3
TGCGCCAGCAGCCCCGCCGGGACTAGCGGGAGGAAAGCAGATACGCAGTATTTT
CASSPAGTSGRKADTQYF
>13|TRBV5-1|NA|few|TRBJ2-5
TGCGCCAGCAGAACCGGGACCCAAGAGACCCAGTACTTC
CASRTGTQETQYF
>17|TRBV4-2|TRBD1|NA|TRBJ1-1
TGTGCCAGCAGCCAAAGCCAAAACCAGGGGGCTGGGACTGAAGCTTTCTTT
CASSQSQNQGAGTEAFF